Detailed here is one T cell receptor (beta chain). Its antigen is unknown. Profiling relied on immunoSEQ multiplex PCR, and the TCRdb table lists in-frame clones only, not all of them. The table includes 150,000 to 200,000 clones, 85% to 95% detected once. Trimming shortened V by 4 bases and J by 2 bases, and 14 bases separated the two germline ends. This CDR3 region has 15 residues. CDR1 is MDHEN and CDR2 is SYDVKM in the germline V gene. These data are taken from a study of T cell responses to AZD1222 COVID-19 vaccine. Whole-study results and caveats: Researchers report vaccine-associated CD4 TCRs spanning spike, with dominance at 160-218 and 743-854. Repertoires were obtained only post-peak T cell response. Among the donors, most were white British and more were female, and clonal diversity was possibly underestimated. Baseline serology detected seropositivity in only six AZD1222 recipients.

This clonotype was obtained from an adult in good health. Sequenced here: peripheral blood, sampled on day 0 of AZD1222 vaccination. The chain links TRBV28 to TRBJ1-2; D is undetermined. The CDR3, as DNA: TGTGCCAGCAGTTCTCCCTTTAGGAGGAACTATGGCTACACCTTC. This translates into CASSSPFRRNYGYTF.